These 10 T cell receptor beta chains came from one sample sequenced in a study of blood T cell repertoires in COVID-19. Profiled with immunoSEQ multiplex PCR; TCRdb holds only in-frame clones, not every one. The data contain hundreds of thousands of clones, around nine tenths of them singletons. The sample was peripheral blood. These receptors were taken from a man between 18 and 35 years old with active or convalescent COVID-19.

This chain joins TRBV6-6 and TRBJ2-7; TRBD1 matches 9 bases. The CDR3 spans 14 residues. Germline V lookup: CDR1 MNHNY, CDR2 SVGAGI (reference sequence). V gave up 5 bases and J gave up 4 bases; unmatched junction bases: 6. This chain's CDR3 is CASSPSGQGYEQYF. The CDR3 region has the DNA TGTGCCAGCAGTCCCTCGGGACAGGGTTACGAGCAGTACTTC.

The V call is TRBV27, the J call TRBJ2-1, with 11 positions matching TRBD2. CDR1 is MNHEY, CDR2 SMNVEV, per germline (reference sequence). V shed 3 bases and J 8 bases; nucleotides not matched to a gene: 6. The CDR3 length is 15 residues. The DNA for the CDR3 is TGTGCCAGCAGTTTCGGACTAGCGGGTAGGGATGAGCAGTTCTTC. This gives the protein CASSFGLAGRDEQFF.

The chain carries TRBV7-3 and TRBJ2-2, with 7 bases fitting TRBD1. V was clipped by 2 bases and J by 0 bases; unmatched bases: 3. The CDR3 extends over 16 amino acids. Per germline, CDR1 SGHTA and CDR2 FQGTGA. Written as DNA, the CDR3 is TGTGCCAGCAGCTTATTGGGACAGTCGAACACCGGGGAGCTGTTTTTT. This gives the protein CASSLLGQSNTGELFF. Based on the CDR3 plus reference TRBV7-3 and TRBJ2-2, the full variable domain is GAGVSQTPSNKVTEKGKYVELRCDPISGHTALYWYRQSLGQGPEFLIYFQGTGAADDSGLPNDRFFAVRPEGSVSTLKIQRTERGDSAVYLCASSLLGQSNTGELFFGEGSRLTVL.

The J gene is TRBJ2-5, the V gene TRBV5-6, with 7 bases aligning to TRBD1. Germline-derived CDR1 and CDR2 are SGHDT and YYEEEE. The CDR3 spans 15 residues. Unmatched junction bases numbered 5, after V lost 1 base and J lost 2 bases. The CDR3 is CASSLRGTAQETQYF. The CDR3 nucleotides are TGTGCCAGCAGCTTGAGGGGGACAGCACAAGAGACCCAGTACTTC. Drawing the rest from reference TRBV5-6 and TRBJ2-5, the complete variable domain is DAGVTQSPTHLIKTRGQQVTLRCSPKSGHDTVSWYQQALGQGPQFIFQYYEEEERQRGNFPDRFSGHQFPNYSSELNVNALLLGDSALYLCASSLRGTAQETQYFGPGTRLLVL.

This clone was seen once. The J gene is TRBJ1-2, the V gene TRBV7-8; 7 positions agree with TRBD1. Per the germline V gene, CDR1 is SGHVS and CDR2 is FQNEAQ. Losses at the gene ends were 5 bases for V and 8 bases for J; bases not matched to a gene: 8. This CDR3 is 13 amino acids long. The CDR3 bases are TGTGCCAGCAGCCCTCAGGGGGTTGGGGGCTACACCTTC. Its protein product is CASSPQGVGGYTF.

The chain is built from TRBV20-1 and TRBJ1-2; tentatively, D is TRBD1 (6 bases). The CDR3 sequence is 14 residues long. Trimming cost V 3 bases and J 8 bases, with 19 bases left between them. Germline CDR1 reads DFQATT; CDR2 reads SNEGSKA (reference sequence). The CDR3 DNA is TGCAGTGCTAGTACCTACAGGGTTGAAAAGGGCTACACCTTC. This translates into CSASTYRVEKGYTF.

This sequence joins TRBV4-3 and TRBJ2-3, with TRBD1 as a possible D gene (6 bases). The CDR3 loop spans 17 amino acids. The V and J ends lost 4 bases and 0 bases respectively, with 17 bases between them. Germline loops: CDR1 LGHNA, CDR2 YSLEER. The CDR3 sequence: CASSLGGQTPSTDTQYF. CDR3 bases: TGCGCCAGCAGCCTAGGGGGACAAACCCCTAGCACAGATACGCAGTATTTT.

The chain links TRBV6-2 or TRBV6-3 to TRBJ2-7; D gene ambiguous. CDR1 and CDR2 (germline): MNHEY, SVGEGT. The CDR3 length is 13 residues. The V end lost 3 bases, the J end lost 3 bases, and 9 bases lay between the germline ends. The CDR3 here is CASSYPVGYEQYF. CDR3 in DNA: TGTGCCAGCAGTTATCCGGTCGGCTACGAGCAGTACTTC.

This chain joins TRBV3-1 (or the pseudogene TRBV3-2) and TRBJ1-1, with 7 nucleotides matching TRBD1. The CDR3 loop spans 15 amino acids. Germline CDR1 and CDR2: LGHDT and YNNKEL (reference sequence). After removal of 3 bases from V and 0 bases from J, the junction contained 4 bases not matched to a gene. CDR3 sequence: CASSQGDRLNTEAFF. For the CDR3, the DNA is TGTGCCAGCAGCCAGGGGGACAGACTGAACACTGAAGCTTTCTTT.

The chain employs TRBV16 and TRBJ1-1, with D perhaps matching TRBD1 (5 bases). CDR3 size: 14 residues. V dropped 2 bases and J dropped 3 bases, with 10 bases sitting between them. CDR1 and CDR2 from the germline V gene are KGHSY and FQNENV. The CDR3 here is CASSQPPGYTEAFF. CDR3 nucleotides: TGTGCCAGCAGCCAACCGCCAGGGTACACTGAAGCTTTCTTT.